This T cell receptor (beta chain) was captured by sequencing in a study of T-cell memory formation after mild COVID-19. Study-level background: Largely donor-specific sequence clusters came from a couple of donors. Findings and limits, study-wide: Contracting CD4+ clones lay largely in CM and EM, with CD8+ ones residing in EMRA. Pre-infection memory showed some responding clones, and this suggested that cross-reactive memory joined.

5'RACE, which relied on constant-segment primers, yielded TCR alpha and TCR beta cDNA libraries carrying sample barcodes and UMIs. MiXCR, run by TCRdb on the 5' RACE reads, gives a single entry per CDR3 protein. The data hold just under 150,000 distinct CDR3 sequences, with roughly 6.3% observed a single time. Trimming removed 3 bases at V and 7 bases at J, with 19 bases between. Germline lookup yields CDR1 LGHDT and CDR2 YNNKEL (reference sequence). The CDR3 covers 15 residues. This clonotype was picked up a small number of times. Its target is not known. The sample consisted of PBMCs or a T cell subset sorted from them (not recorded which). This sequence originates from an adult woman who had mild COVID-19 (a few samples of this study predate the infection). Cell type and time point are not known. The gene calls are TRBV3-1 and TRBJ2-7, with a weak D call TRBD2 (6 bases). The CDR3 here is CASSQSVLDAGEQYF. DNA of the CDR3: TGTGCCAGCAGCCAGTCGGTACTGGACGCGGGGGAGCAGTACTTC.